What follows are 23 T cell receptor beta chains derived from one specimen sequenced in a study of blood T cell repertoires in COVID-19. Using immunoSEQ multiplex PCR, the repertoire was profiled, and TCRdb retains in-frame clones only, with some absent. The sample contains about 110,000 clones, about three quarters of which appear only once. The material sequenced was peripheral blood. Every receptor here comes from a woman aged 40 to 49 with acute or convalescent COVID-19.

The chain has TRBV11-2 and TRBJ2-3, with 8 bases fitting TRBD1. CDR1 is SGHAT, CDR2 FQNNGV, per germline. The ends lost 5 bases at V and 6 bases at J; junction bases unmatched: 7. The CDR3 totals 14 residues. DNA for the CDR3: TGTGCCAGCAGCCCCCGGGACAGGCGTGATACGCAGTATTTT. This sequence encodes CASSPRDRRDTQYF.

The V gene is TRBV4-1, the J gene TRBJ1-4; D call uncertain. The CDR3 length is 15 residues. Germline assignment: CDR1 MGHRA and CDR2 YSYEKL. V was clipped by 0 bases and J by 8 bases, with 13 bases between them. CDR3 bases: TGCGCCAGCAGCCAAGATGTGAGGGCTTGGGAAAAACTGTTTTTT. Protein sequence: CASSQDVRAWEKLFF.

V and J are TRBV6-2 or TRBV6-3 and TRBJ1-6, with TRBD1 matching over 9 bases. This CDR3 region has 14 residues. The J segment lost 6 bases and the V segment lost 6 bases, leaving 3 bases of the junction unmatched. Germline-derived CDR1 and CDR2 are MNHEY and SVGEGT. CDR3 region: CASSQGQGNSPLHF. The CDR3 DNA reads TGTGCCAGCAGCCAGGGACAGGGTAATTCACCCCTCCACTTT.

This chain connects TRBV6-6 to TRBJ2-1; 7 bases map to TRBD1. V trimming: 5 bases; J trimming: 0 bases; junction bases outside the gene matches: 10. The CDR3 spans 17 residues. The germline CDR1 and CDR2 sequences are MNHNY and SVGAGI (reference sequence). CDR3 DNA sequence: TGTGCCAGCAGTCCGCGACAGGGAATCAGCTCCTACAATGAGCAGTTCTTC. Translating it yields CASSPRQGISSYNEQFF.

This chain joins TRBV9 and TRBJ1-4; 8 nucleotides agree with TRBD1. Unmatched junction bases numbered 10, after V lost 3 bases and J lost 0 bases. Germline V gene sequence: CDR1 SGDLS, CDR2 YYNGEE. CDR3 length equals 18 residues. The CDR3 sequence is CASSATGQGVATNEKLFF. CDR3 bases: TGTGCCAGCAGCGCAACAGGACAGGGAGTTGCAACTAATGAAAAACTGTTTTTT.

The chain carries TRBV30 and TRBJ1-5, with D possibly TRBD1 on 6 matching bases. The CDR3 runs 11 residues. Trimming shortened V by 2 bases and J by 10 bases, and 9 bases separated the two germline ends. Germline loops: CDR1 GTSNPN, CDR2 SVGIG (reference sequence). CDR3 DNA: TGTGCCTGGAGTCTGACAGGACCCCAGCATTTT. It codes for CAWSLTGPQHF. The variable domain in full, completed from reference TRBV30 and TRBJ1-5, reads SQTIHQWPATLVQPVGSPLSLECTVEGTSNPNLYWYRQAAGRGLQLLFYSVGIGQISSEVPQNLSASRPQDRQFILSSKKLLLSDSGFYLCAWSLTGPQHFGDGTRLSIL.

This chain connects TRBV2 to TRBJ2-7; 9 bases match TRBD1. The CDR3 runs 15 residues. From germline, CDR1 is SNHLY and CDR2 FYNNEI. V lost 6 bases to trimming and J lost 5 bases; unmatched junction nucleotides: 11. The CDR3 here is CASRTGTGRQDEQYF. DNA for the CDR3: TGTGCCAGCAGGACCGGGACAGGGAGGCAGGACGAGCAGTACTTC. The whole variable domain, filled in from reference TRBV2 and TRBJ2-7, reads EPEVTQTPSHQVTQMGQEVILRCVPISNHLYFYWYRQILGQKVEFLVSFYNNEISEKSEIFDDQFSVERPDGSNFTLKIRSTKLEDSAMYFCASRTGTGRQDEQYFGPGTRLTVT.

This chain uses TRBV24-1 with TRBJ1-2; 10 bases align to TRBD1. The V gene end was trimmed by 5 bases and the J gene end by 8 bases; junction bases not matched to a gene: 13. CDR1 is KGHDR, CDR2 SFDVKD, per germline. The length of the CDR3 is 16 residues. CDR3 amino acids: CATSAPSQGTGDGYTF. The CDR3 DNA reads TGTGCCACCAGTGCCCCATCGCAAGGGACAGGGGACGGCTACACCTTC.

The chain is built from TRBV3-1 (or the pseudogene TRBV3-2) and TRBJ1-1; D is uncertain. CDR3 length: 13 residues. Germline values: CDR1 LGHDT, CDR2 YNNKEL (reference sequence). Trimming stripped 4 bases from V and 7 bases from J, with 13 bases between. The DNA of the CDR3 is TGTGCCAGCAGCCCCCGGGTCGGCGGTGAAGCTTTCTTT. Translating it yields CASSPRVGGEAFF.

The V and J genes are TRBV6-4 and TRBJ1-5; D ambiguous. V shed 0 bases and J shed 0 bases, with 21 bases lying between them. This CDR3 contains 20 residues. CDR1 is MRHNA and CDR2 is SNTAGT in the germline V gene. In nucleotides, the CDR3 is TGTGCCAGCAGTGACTCGAGTCTAGAGTTCGAGGTTTATAGCAATCAGCCCCAGCATTTT. This gives the protein CASSDSSLEFEVYSNQPQHF.

The rearrangement links TRBV5-4 to TRBJ2-1, with 8 bases that match TRBD2. Trimming removed 0 bases from V and 4 bases from J; junction bases left unmatched: 6. The CDR3 has 16 amino acids. Germline V gene lookup returns CDR1 SGHNT and CDR2 YYREEE (reference sequence). The chain's CDR3 is CASSLASGGSYNEQFF. The DNA of the CDR3 is TGTGCCAGCAGCTTGGCTTCGGGGGGGTCTTACAATGAGCAGTTCTTC.

This clone showed up just once. V is TRBV6-5 and J is TRBJ2-2; D possibly corresponds to TRBD2 (7 bases). The CDR3 is made up of 14 amino acids. The germline V gene has CDR1 MNHEY and CDR2 SVGAGI. The germline V and J ends were trimmed by 7 bases and 4 bases, with 13 bases remaining between them. The CDR3 DNA reads TGTGCCAGCATGATAGGGGGGGGCACCGGGGAGCTGTTTTTT. This translates into CASMIGGGTGELFF.

This clone was seen a few times. V usage is TRBV10-3 and J usage is TRBJ2-1, with 13 bases lining up with TRBD2. The CDR3 consists of 18 residues. J gave up 8 bases and V 7 bases, and 17 bases lay outside the gene matches. Germline V gives CDR1 ENHRY, CDR2 SYGVKD. In DNA form, the CDR3 reads TGTGCCATCAAGACTAGCGGGGGGACAATAGGTAACTTAGATGAGCAGTTCTTC. It encodes CAIKTSGGTIGNLDEQFF.

In this sample, this clone turned up a few times. Here the CDR3 DNA reads TGTGCCAGCAGCTTAGGTACGTTCGGACAGGGGGCGAGCGAGCAGTACTTC. Translating gives CASSLGTFGQGASEQYF. V and J are TRBV11-2 and TRBJ2-7, with 11 bases identical to TRBD1. Per the germline V gene, CDR1 is SGHAT and CDR2 is FQNNGV. The V segment lost 1 base and the J segment 6 bases; nucleotides outside the gene matches: 11. The CDR3 covers 17 residues. Variable domain in full (rest from reference TRBV11-2 and TRBJ2-7): EAGVAQSPRYKIIEKRQSVAFWCNPISGHATLYWYQQILGQGPKLLIQFQNNGVVDDSQLPKDRFSAERLKGVDSTLKIQPAKLEDSAVYLCASSLGTFGQGASEQYFGPGTRLTVT.

The chain couples TRBV12-3 or TRBV12-4 to TRBJ1-5; D gene unclear. V shed 3 bases and J shed 3 bases, with 6 bases lying between them. This CDR3 has 13 amino acids. Written as DNA, the CDR3 is TGTGCCAGCAGTTTGGAGATCAATCAGCCCCAGCATTTT. This gives the protein CASSLEINQPQHF.

This clone has just one count. The chain uses TRBV6-5 and TRBJ1-1; a possible D gene is TRBD1 (6 bases). The length of the CDR3 is 15 residues. Germline V CDR1 and CDR2: MNHEY, SVGAGI. Trimming removed 6 bases at V and 4 bases at J, with 18 bases between. For the CDR3, the DNA is TGTGCCAGCAGGGTACAGGGAACTAGTGGCACTGAAGCTTTCTTT. This translates into CASRVQGTSGTEAFF.

The chain is built from TRBV7-9 and TRBJ1-1; D may be TRBD1 (6 bases). V dropped 5 bases and J dropped 4 bases, with 14 bases sitting between them. The germline CDR1 and CDR2 sequences are SEHNR and FQNEAQ (reference sequence). This CDR3 contains 14 residues. The CDR3 sequence: CASSLTGLITEAFF. The CDR3 DNA reads as TGTGCCAGCAGCCTAACAGGGCTTATCACTGAAGCTTTCTTT. The full variable domain, its missing parts supplied by reference TRBV7-9 and TRBJ1-1, is DTGVSQNPRHKITKRGQNVTFRCDPISEHNRLYWYRQTLGQGPEFLTYFQNEAQLEKSRLLSDRFSAERPKGSFSTLEIQRTEQGDSAMYLCASSLTGLITEAFFGQGTRLTVV.

This chain joins TRBV3-1 (or the pseudogene TRBV3-2) and TRBJ1-6, with D possibly being TRBD1 (6 bases). Germline V gene lookup returns CDR1 LGHDT and CDR2 YNNKEL (reference sequence). This CDR3 has 13 residues. V was pared by 3 bases and J by 7 bases, with 7 bases between. The CDR3 here is CASSHRGNSPLHF. The CDR3 nucleotides read TGTGCCAGCAGCCACAGGGGAAATTCACCCCTCCACTTT.

This clone was counted only a few times. The V gene is TRBV19, the J gene TRBJ2-3; a possible D gene is TRBD2 (6 bases). The CDR3 sequence is 16 residues long. Deletions cut 3 bases from V and 3 bases from J, with 16 bases between. Germline CDR1 is LNHDA and CDR2 is SQIVND (reference sequence). CDR3 coding DNA: TGTGCCAGTAGTATTGACCATCAGGGAGGAACAGATACGCAGTATTTT. Protein: CASSIDHQGGTDTQYF.

J is TRBJ1-2 and V is TRBV30, with TRBD1 identical over 7 bases. Germline trimming cut 4 bases from V and 7 bases from J; bases unmatched to any gene: 6. The CDR3 has 12 amino acids. Germline CDR1 reads GTSNPN; CDR2 reads SVGIG (reference sequence). The CDR3 loop is CAWTKGAGGYTF. The CDR3 DNA follows: TGTGCCTGGACGAAGGGGGCCGGTGGCTACACCTTC.

This clone was recorded a few times. CDR3 protein: CSVLFPSGGVDEQFF. The CDR3 DNA reads TGCAGCGTCCTCTTCCCTAGCGGGGGTGTAGATGAGCAGTTCTTC. The chain is built from TRBV29-1 and TRBJ2-1; 10 bases fit TRBD2. The V gene end was trimmed by 6 bases and the J gene end by 8 bases; junction bases not matched to a gene: 13. The germline CDR1 and CDR2 sequences are SQVTM and ANQGSEA. This CDR3 is 15 amino acids long.

V usage is TRBV4-2 and J usage is TRBJ1-2, with 7 bases lining up with TRBD1. Losses at the gene ends were 0 bases for V and 5 bases for J; bases not matched to a gene: 6. Germline values: CDR1 LGHNA, CDR2 YNFKEQ. The CDR3 covers 15 residues. CDR3 loop: CASSQDLTGSYGYTF. Written as DNA, the CDR3 is TGTGCCAGCAGCCAAGATCTGACAGGGAGTTATGGCTACACCTTC.

This chain links TRBV6-5 with TRBJ1-5, with 7 bases fitting TRBD1. Germline V lookup: CDR1 MNHEY, CDR2 SVGAGI. Losses at the gene ends were 6 bases for V and 1 base for J; bases not matched to a gene: 3. The CDR3 is 14 residues long. Written as DNA, the CDR3 is TGTGCCAGCAGATCGGGACAGAGCAATCAGCCCCAGCATTTT. It codes for CASRSGQSNQPQHF.